This paragraph covers one T cell receptor beta chain sequence. The data are from a study of blood T cell repertoires in COVID-19. On the study more broadly: T cells, B-cell-depleted T cells, or PBMCs provided the cDNA or gDNA that served as material.

Germline V gene lookup returns CDR1 MGHRA and CDR2 YSYEKL. Trimming pared 6 bases from V and 5 bases from J, leaving 13 bases between. The CDR3 totals 14 residues. As processed by the authors: From reference gene primer amplification, estimates of nucleated cell counts were derived. TCRdb keeps only in-frame clones here, not all; method: immunoSEQ multiplex PCR. V, J and clone size were drawn from that table, and D and trimming were deduced from the DNA. The profile shows approximately 280,000 clones, 88% of them singletons. The material sequenced was peripheral blood. This sequence was found in a young man with active or convalescent COVID-19. The chain links TRBV4-1 to TRBJ2-2; maybe TRBD1 (7 bases). CDR3: CASRPQGGTGELFF. CDR3 bases: TGCGCCAGCAGGCCTCAGGGGGGAACCGGGGAGCTGTTTTTT.